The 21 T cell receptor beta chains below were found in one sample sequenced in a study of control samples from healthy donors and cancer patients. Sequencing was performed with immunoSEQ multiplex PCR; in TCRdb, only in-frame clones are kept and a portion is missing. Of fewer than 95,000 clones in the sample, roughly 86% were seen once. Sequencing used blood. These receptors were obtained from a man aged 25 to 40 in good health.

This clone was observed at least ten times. In DNA form, the CDR3 reads TGTGCCAGCAGCTTAGCGATACAGACTCCAACAAATGAGCAGTTCTTC. Translation gives CASSLAIQTPTNEQFF. This sequence joins TRBV7-2 and TRBJ2-1; unclear D gene. The germline gives CDR1 SGHTA, CDR2 FQGNSA. V shed 0 bases and J shed 7 bases, with 16 bases lying between them. The CDR3 loop spans 16 amino acids.

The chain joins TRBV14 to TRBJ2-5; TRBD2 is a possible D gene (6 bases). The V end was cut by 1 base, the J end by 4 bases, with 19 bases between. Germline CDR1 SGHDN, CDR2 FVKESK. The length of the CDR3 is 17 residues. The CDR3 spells CASSQGGTGWRSETQYF. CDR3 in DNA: TGTGCCAGCAGCCAAGGCGGGACGGGGTGGAGGTCAGAGACCCAGTACTTC.

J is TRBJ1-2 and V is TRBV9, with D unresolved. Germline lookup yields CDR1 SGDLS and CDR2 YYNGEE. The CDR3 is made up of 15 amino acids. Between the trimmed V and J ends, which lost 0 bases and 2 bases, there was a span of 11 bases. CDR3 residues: CASSVALGGNYGYTF. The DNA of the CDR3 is TGTGCCAGCAGCGTAGCTTTGGGAGGGAACTATGGCTACACCTTC.

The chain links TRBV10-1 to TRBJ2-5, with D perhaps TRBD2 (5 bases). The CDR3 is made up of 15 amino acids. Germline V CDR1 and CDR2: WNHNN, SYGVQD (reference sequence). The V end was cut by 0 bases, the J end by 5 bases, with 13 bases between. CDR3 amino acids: CASSESRARVETQYF. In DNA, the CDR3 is TGCGCCAGCAGTGAGTCGAGGGCTAGGGTCGAGACCCAGTACTTC.

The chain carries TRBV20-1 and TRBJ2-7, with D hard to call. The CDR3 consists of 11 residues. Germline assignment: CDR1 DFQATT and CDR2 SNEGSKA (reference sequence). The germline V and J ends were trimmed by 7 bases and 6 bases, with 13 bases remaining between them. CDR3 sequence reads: CSGVNMGEQYF. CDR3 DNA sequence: TGCAGTGGAGTAAATATGGGCGAGCAGTACTTC.

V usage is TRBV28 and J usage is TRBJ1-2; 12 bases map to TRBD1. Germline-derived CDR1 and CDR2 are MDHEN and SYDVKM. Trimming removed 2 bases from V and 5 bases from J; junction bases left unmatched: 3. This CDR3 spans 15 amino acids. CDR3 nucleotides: TGTGCCAGCAGTTTAACGGGACAGGGGGCGTATGGCTACACCTTC. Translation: CASSLTGQGAYGYTF.

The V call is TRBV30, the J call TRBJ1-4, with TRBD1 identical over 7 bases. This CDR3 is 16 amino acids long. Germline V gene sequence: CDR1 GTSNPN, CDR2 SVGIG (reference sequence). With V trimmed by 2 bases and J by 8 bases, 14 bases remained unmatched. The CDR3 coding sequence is TGTGCCTGGAGTCCGTTGCTGACAGGGATGAGCGAAAAACTGTTTTTT. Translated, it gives CAWSPLLTGMSEKLFF.

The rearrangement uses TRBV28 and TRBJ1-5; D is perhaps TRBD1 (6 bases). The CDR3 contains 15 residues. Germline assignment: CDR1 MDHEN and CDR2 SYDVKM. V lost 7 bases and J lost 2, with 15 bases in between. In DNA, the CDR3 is TGTGCCAGCACCTCGGGCGGGGGGCGCAATCAGCCCCAGCATTTT. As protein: CASTSGGGRNQPQHF.

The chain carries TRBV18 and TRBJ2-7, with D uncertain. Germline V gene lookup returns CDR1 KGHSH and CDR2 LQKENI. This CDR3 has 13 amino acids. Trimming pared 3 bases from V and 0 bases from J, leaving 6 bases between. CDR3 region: CASSPDGSYEQYV. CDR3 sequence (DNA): TGTGCCAGCTCACCCGACGGCTCCTACGAGCAGTACGTC.

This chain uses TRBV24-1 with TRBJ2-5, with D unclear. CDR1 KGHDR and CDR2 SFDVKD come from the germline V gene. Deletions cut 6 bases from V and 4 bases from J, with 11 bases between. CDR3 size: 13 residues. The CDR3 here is CATSTSGVETQYF. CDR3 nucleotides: TGTGCCACCAGTACCAGTGGGGTAGAGACCCAGTACTTC.

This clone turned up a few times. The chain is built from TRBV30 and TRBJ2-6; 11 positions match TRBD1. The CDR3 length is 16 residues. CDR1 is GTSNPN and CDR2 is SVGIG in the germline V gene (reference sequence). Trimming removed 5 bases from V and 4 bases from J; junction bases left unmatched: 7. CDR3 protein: CAWGQGAVGGANVLTF. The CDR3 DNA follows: TGTGCCTGGGGACAGGGGGCGGTCGGCGGGGCCAACGTCCTGACTTTC.

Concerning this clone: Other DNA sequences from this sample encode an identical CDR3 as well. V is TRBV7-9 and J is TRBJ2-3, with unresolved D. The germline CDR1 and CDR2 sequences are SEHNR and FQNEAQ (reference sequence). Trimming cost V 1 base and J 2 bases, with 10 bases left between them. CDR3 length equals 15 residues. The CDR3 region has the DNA TGTGCCAGCAGCTTAGAGGGCAGGATCACAGATACGCAGTATTTT. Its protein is CASSLEGRITDTQYF.

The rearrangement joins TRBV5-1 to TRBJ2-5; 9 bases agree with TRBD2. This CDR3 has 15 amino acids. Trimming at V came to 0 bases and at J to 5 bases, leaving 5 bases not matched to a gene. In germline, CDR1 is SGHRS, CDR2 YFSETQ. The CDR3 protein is CASSLAYLAGETQYF. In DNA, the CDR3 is TGCGCCAGCAGCTTGGCCTACCTAGCGGGGGAGACCCAGTACTTC. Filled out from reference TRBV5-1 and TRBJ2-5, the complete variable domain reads KAGVTQTPRYLIKTRGQQVTLSCSPISGHRSVSWYQQTPGQGLQFLFEYFSETQRNKGNFPGRFSGRQFSNSRSEMNVSTLELGDSALYLCASSLAYLAGETQYFGPGTRLLVL.

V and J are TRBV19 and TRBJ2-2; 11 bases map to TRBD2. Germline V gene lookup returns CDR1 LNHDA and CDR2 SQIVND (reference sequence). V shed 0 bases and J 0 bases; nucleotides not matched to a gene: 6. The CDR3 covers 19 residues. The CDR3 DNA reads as TGTGCCAGTAGTATAGATCCCCTAGCGGGGGGTACGAACACCGGGGAGCTGTTTTTT. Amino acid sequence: CASSIDPLAGGTNTGELFF.

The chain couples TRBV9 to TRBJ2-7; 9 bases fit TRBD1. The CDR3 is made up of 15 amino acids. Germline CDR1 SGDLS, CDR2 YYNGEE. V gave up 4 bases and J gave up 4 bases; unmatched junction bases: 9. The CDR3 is CASSPWGQGSYEQYF. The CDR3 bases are TGTGCCAGCAGCCCTTGGGGACAGGGATCTTACGAGCAGTACTTC.

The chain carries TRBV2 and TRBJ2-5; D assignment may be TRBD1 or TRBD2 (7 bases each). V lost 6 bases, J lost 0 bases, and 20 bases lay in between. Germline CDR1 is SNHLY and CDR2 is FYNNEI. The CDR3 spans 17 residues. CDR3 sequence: CASRSTGERGHQETQYF. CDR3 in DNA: TGTGCCAGCAGGAGCACAGGGGAGCGGGGCCACCAAGAGACCCAGTACTTC.

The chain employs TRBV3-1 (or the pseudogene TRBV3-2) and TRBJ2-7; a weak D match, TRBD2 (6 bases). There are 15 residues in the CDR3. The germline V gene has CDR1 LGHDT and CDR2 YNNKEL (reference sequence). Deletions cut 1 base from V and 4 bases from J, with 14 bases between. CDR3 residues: CASSQGVSGGYEQYF. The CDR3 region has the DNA TGTGCCAGCAGCCAAGGCGTTAGCGGCGGATACGAGCAGTACTTC.

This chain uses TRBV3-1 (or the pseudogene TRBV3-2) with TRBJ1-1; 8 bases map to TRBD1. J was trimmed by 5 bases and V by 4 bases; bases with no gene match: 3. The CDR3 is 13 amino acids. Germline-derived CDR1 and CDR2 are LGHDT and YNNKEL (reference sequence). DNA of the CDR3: TGTGCCAGCAGCCGAAGACAGGGGACTGAAGCTTTCTTT. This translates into CASSRRQGTEAFF.

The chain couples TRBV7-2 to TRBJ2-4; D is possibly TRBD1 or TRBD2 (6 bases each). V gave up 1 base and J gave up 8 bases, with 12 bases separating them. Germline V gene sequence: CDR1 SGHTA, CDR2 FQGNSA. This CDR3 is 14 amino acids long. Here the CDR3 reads CASSLGGAVDIQYF. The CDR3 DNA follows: TGTGCCAGCAGCTTAGGGGGGGCAGTGGACATTCAGTACTTC.

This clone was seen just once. The CDR3 coding sequence is TGTGCCAGCAGCGCCGGGACAGGGTTTAGCACAGATACGCAGTATTTT. It specifies CASSAGTGFSTDTQYF. The chain recombines TRBV5-6 with TRBJ2-3; 9 bases are shared with TRBD1. This CDR3 has 16 amino acids. The trim removed 4 bases at V and 0 bases at J, leaving 6 bases unmatched. Germline loops: CDR1 SGHDT, CDR2 YYEEEE. Full variable domain (rest looked up from reference TRBV5-6 and TRBJ2-3): DAGVTQSPTHLIKTRGQQVTLRCSPKSGHDTVSWYQQALGQGPQFIFQYYEEEERQRGNFPDRFSGHQFPNYSSELNVNALLLGDSALYLCASSAGTGFSTDTQYFGPGTRLTVL.

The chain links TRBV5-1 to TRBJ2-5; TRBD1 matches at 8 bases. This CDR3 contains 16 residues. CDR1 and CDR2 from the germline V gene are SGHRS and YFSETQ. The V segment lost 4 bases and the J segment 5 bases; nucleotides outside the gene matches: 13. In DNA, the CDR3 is TGCGCCAGCAGCCCAAGACAGGGGCCTTTGCGGGAGACCCAGTACTTC. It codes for CASSPRQGPLRETQYF.